This TCR beta chain was captured by sequencing in a study of T cell responses to AZD1222 COVID-19 vaccine. Across the study: Both about-4-week and about-12-week second-dose recipients were combined. Broader study findings: Spike-specific TCR breadth and depth both grew after two AZD1222 doses.

Data came from immunoSEQ multiplex PCR; TCRdb stores just in-frame clones and leaves some out. Of roughly 120,000 clones listed, under 95% were seen once; the top ten hold about 5.3%. This clone has a handful of counts. Its matching antigen is unknown. The clonotype was recovered from an adult in good health. The source was peripheral blood, collected on day 0 of AZD1222 vaccination.

The CDR3 protein is CATSVGVANTGELFF. CDR3 coding DNA: TGTGCCACCAGTGTTGGGGTCGCGAACACCGGGGAGCTGTTTTTT. This rearrangement joins TRBV24-1 to TRBJ2-2; D remains unclear. V lost 5 bases, J lost 0 bases, and 9 bases lay in between. Germline loops: CDR1 KGHDR, CDR2 SFDVKD. The CDR3 is made up of 15 amino acids.